This T cell receptor (beta chain) was recovered during a study of blood T cell repertoires in COVID-19. The CDR3 has 16 residues. V gave up 5 bases and J gave up 5 bases; unmatched junction bases: 14. Germline loops: CDR1 GTSNPN, CDR2 SVGIG (reference sequence). Generated by immunoSEQ multiplex PCR, the TCRdb table keeps only in-frame clones and is missing some. Of tens of thousands of clones listed, around 90% are singletons. The sample taken for sequencing was peripheral blood. This TCR came from an elderly woman with acute or convalescent COVID-19. The rearrangement joins TRBV30 to TRBJ1-1; 10 bases fit TRBD1. DNA for the CDR3: TGTGCCTGGGGGGGACGACAGGGGGCGAGGGCGACTGAAGCTTTCTTT. Translating it yields CAWGGRQGARATEAFF. The variable domain in full, with the rest retrieved from reference TRBV30 and TRBJ1-1, is SQTIHQWPATLVQPVGSPLSLECTVEGTSNPNLYWYRQAAGRGLQLLFYSVGIGQISSEVPQNLSASRPQDRQFILSSKKLLLSDSGFYLCAWGGRQGARATEAFFGQGTRLTVV.